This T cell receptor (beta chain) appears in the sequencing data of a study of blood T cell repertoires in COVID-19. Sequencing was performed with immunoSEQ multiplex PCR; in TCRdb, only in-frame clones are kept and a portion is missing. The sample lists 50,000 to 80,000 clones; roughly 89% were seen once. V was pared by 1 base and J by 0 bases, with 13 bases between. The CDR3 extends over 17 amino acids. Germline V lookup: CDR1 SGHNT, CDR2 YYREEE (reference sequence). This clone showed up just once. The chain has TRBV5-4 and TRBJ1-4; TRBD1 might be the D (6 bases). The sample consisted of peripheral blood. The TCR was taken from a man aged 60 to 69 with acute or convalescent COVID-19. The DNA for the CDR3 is TGTGCCAGCAGCTTGATGCAGGGGTACTCAACTAATGAAAAACTGTTTTTT. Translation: CASSLMQGYSTNEKLFF.